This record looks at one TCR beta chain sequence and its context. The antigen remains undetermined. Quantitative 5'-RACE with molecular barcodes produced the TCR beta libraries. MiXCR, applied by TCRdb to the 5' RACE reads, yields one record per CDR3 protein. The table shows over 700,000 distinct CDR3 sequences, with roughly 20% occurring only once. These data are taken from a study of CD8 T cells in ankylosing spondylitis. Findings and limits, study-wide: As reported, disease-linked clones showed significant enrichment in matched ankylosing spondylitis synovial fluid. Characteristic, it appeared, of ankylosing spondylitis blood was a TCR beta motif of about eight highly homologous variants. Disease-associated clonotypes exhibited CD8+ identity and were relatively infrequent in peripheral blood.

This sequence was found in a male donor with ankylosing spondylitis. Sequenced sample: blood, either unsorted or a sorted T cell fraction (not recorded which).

The CDR3 DNA follows: TGCGCCAGCAGCTTGGTGTCAGCGGGATTTGCTGGCGGGGAGCTGTTTTTT. Protein product: CASSLVSAGFAGGELFF. This sequence joins TRBV5-1 and TRBJ2-2; 7 bases map to TRBD2. The length of the CDR3 is 17 residues. Germline assignment: CDR1 SGHRS and CDR2 YFSETQ. Trimming at V came to 0 bases and at J to 7 bases, leaving 12 bases not matched to a gene. Supplemented by reference TRBV5-1 and TRBJ2-2, the full variable domain reads KAGVTQTPRYLIKTRGQQVTLSCSPISGHRSVSWYQQTPGQGLQFLFEYFSETQRNKGNFPGRFSGRQFSNSRSEMNVSTLELGDSALYLCASSLVSAGFAGGELFFGEGSRLTVL.